Shown below are 26 T cell receptor beta chains from a single sample sequenced in a study of CD8+ T cells in alopecia areata. Noted treatment: oral pan-JAK inhibitor, 5-10 mg twice daily. TCR sequencing used cDNA made by reverse transcription of extracted RNA. Clones were read by immunoSEQ multiplex PCR, and TCRdb kept only the in-frame ones, dropping some. The sample consists of around 170,000 clones, 40% to 55% of them appearing once. Sequenced material: CD8+ T cells sorted from blood, taken at week 52, from a patient treated with tofacitinib. Receptor source: a human donor with alopecia areata.

This sequence joins TRBV4-2 and TRBJ1-3, with 7 bases lining up with TRBD1. The CDR3 covers 15 residues. The germline V gene has CDR1 LGHNA and CDR2 YNFKEQ. The ends lost 0 bases at V and 4 bases at J; junction bases unmatched: 3. CDR3 DNA: TGTGCCAGCAGCCAAGACAGGGGGAACGGAAACACCATATATTTT. It encodes CASSQDRGNGNTIYF.

This sequence joins TRBV4-1 and TRBJ2-3; no clear D gene. Germline lookup yields CDR1 MGHRA and CDR2 YSYEKL. The ends were cut back, 3 bases at V and 10 bases at J, with 17 bases in the middle. The length of the CDR3 is 14 residues. The CDR3 DNA reads TGCGCCAGCAGCCAGACAAGAGACCCCACTCCGCAGTATTTT. This encodes CASSQTRDPTPQYF.

The chain links TRBV29-1 to TRBJ2-3, with D possibly being TRBD1 (7 bases). The germline V gene has CDR1 SQVTM and CDR2 ANQGSEA. The length of the CDR3 is 14 residues. This CDR3 reads CSLAGGTSTDTQYF. The CDR3 DNA follows: TGCAGTTTAGCAGGGGGGACGAGCACAGATACGCAGTATTTT.

V usage is TRBV7-6 and J usage is TRBJ1-1, with TRBD1 identical over 8 bases. Per the germline V gene, CDR1 is SGHVS and CDR2 is FNYEAQ. This CDR3 contains 15 residues. The V gene end was trimmed by 4 bases and the J gene end by 0 bases; junction bases not matched to a gene: 4. The CDR3 sequence: CASSYRQGMNTEAFF. The CDR3 DNA reads TGTGCCAGCAGCTATAGACAGGGGATGAACACTGAAGCTTTCTTT. Using reference TRBV7-6 and TRBJ1-1 for the parts outside the CDR3, the full variable domain is GAGVSQSPRYKVTKRGQDVALRCDPISGHVSLYWYRQALGQGPEFLTYFNYEAQQDKSGLPNDRFSAERPEGSISTLTIQRTEQRDSAMYRCASSYRQGMNTEAFFGQGTRLTVV.

This clone was detected only a few times. The rearrangement links TRBV29-1 to TRBJ2-7; unclear D gene. There are 12 residues in the CDR3. Deletions cut 1 base from V and 2 bases from J, with 6 bases between. The germline CDR1 and CDR2 sequences are SQVTM and ANQGSEA. CDR3: CSVEVRPYEQYF. The DNA of the CDR3 is TGCAGCGTTGAAGTTCGGCCCTACGAGCAGTACTTC.

The chain couples TRBV11-2 to TRBJ2-1, with D unclear. The CDR3 is made up of 15 amino acids. The V end was cut by 2 bases, the J end by 4 bases, with 12 bases between. CDR1 is SGHAT, CDR2 FQNNGV, per germline. The CDR3 bases are TGTGCCAGCAGCTTATCCTCTCGCGGTTACAATGAGCAGTTCTTC. This encodes CASSLSSRGYNEQFF.

Points on this clone: One end of the junction fails to match germline, which may point to a read error. V usage is TRBV7-7 and J usage is TRBJ2-2; D unresolved. This CDR3 contains 13 residues. Germline V gene data show CDR1 as SSHAT and CDR2 as FNYEAQ (reference sequence). DNA of the CDR3: TGTGCTAGCAGCTTGAGAGGAACCGGGGAGCTGTTTTTT. Translated, it gives CASSLRGTGELFF.

The table lists this clone with a few counts. A read error may account for a junction end that differs from germline. The chain links TRBV20-1 to TRBJ1-1; D is undetermined. The CDR3 length is 11 residues. CDR1 is DFQATT, CDR2 SNEGSKA, per germline (reference sequence). CDR3 in DNA: TGTGGGATCTACATGAACACTGAAGCTTTCTTT. Its translation is CGIYMNTEAFF.

This rearrangement joins TRBV5-1 to TRBJ2-7; TRBD1 aligns across 8 bases. Per the germline V gene, CDR1 is SGHRS and CDR2 is YFSETQ. Unmatched junction bases numbered 7, after V lost 4 bases and J lost 4 bases. This CDR3 has 14 residues. This CDR3 is CASSQGQGGYEQYF. The CDR3 DNA reads as TGCGCCAGCAGCCAAGGACAGGGCGGGTACGAGCAGTACTTC. The complete variable domain, with remaining parts taken from reference TRBV5-1 and TRBJ2-7, reads KAGVTQTPRYLIKTRGQQVTLSCSPISGHRSVSWYQQTPGQGLQFLFEYFSETQRNKGNFPGRFSGRQFSNSRSEMNVSTLELGDSALYLCASSQGQGGYEQYFGPGTRLTVT.

The CDR3 spells CAWSVSSDTEAFF. CDR3 nucleotides: TGTGCCTGGAGTGTATCGTCGGACACTGAAGCTTTCTTT. The genes are TRBV30 and TRBJ1-1, with D uncertain. This CDR3 is 13 amino acids long. Germline V gene lookup returns CDR1 GTSNPN and CDR2 SVGIG (reference sequence). V shed 0 bases and J shed 3 bases, with 8 bases lying between them.

This clone was seen just once. This chain links TRBV4-3 with TRBJ2-1; possibly TRBD1 for D (6 bases). This CDR3 contains 16 residues. The V end lost 0 bases, the J end lost 3 bases, and 12 bases lay between the germline ends. CDR1 is LGHNA and CDR2 is YSLEER in the germline V gene. CDR3 nucleotides: TGCGCCAGCAGCCAAGATAAGGACAGACTCTACAATGAGCAGTTCTTC. Residues: CASSQDKDRLYNEQFF.

The V gene is TRBV5-6, the J gene TRBJ2-1, with a possible D match to TRBD2 (6 bases). This CDR3 contains 16 residues. Germline V gene lookup returns CDR1 SGHDT and CDR2 YYEEEE. V was trimmed by 0 bases and J by 4 bases, leaving 14 bases between them. CDR3 DNA sequence: TGTGCCAGCAGCTTGGCTTTGGAGGGACCTTACAATGAGCAGTTCTTC. This gives the protein CASSLALEGPYNEQFF.

This clone has only a few counts. V is TRBV4-3 and J is TRBJ2-5; D unresolved. The ends were cut back, 4 bases at V and 1 base at J, with 16 bases in the middle. Germline V lookup: CDR1 LGHNA, CDR2 YSLEER. The CDR3 runs to 16 residues. The CDR3 sequence is CASSRTSRTPQETQYF. CDR3 coding DNA: TGCGCCAGCAGCCGGACCTCGCGGACCCCCCAAGAGACCCAGTACTTC.

J is TRBJ1-5 and V is TRBV7-2, with D hard to call. The CDR3 runs to 12 residues. Trimming removed 5 bases at V and 1 base at J, with 3 bases between. CDR1 SGHTA and CDR2 FQGNSA come from the germline V gene. The CDR3 region is CASSRSNQPQHF. The CDR3 DNA reads TGTGCCAGCAGCAGGAGCAATCAGCCCCAGCATTTT.

The CDR3 is CASSQGLAGSTDTQYF. The DNA of the CDR3 is TGTGCCAGCAGCCAGGGACTAGCGGGGAGCACAGATACGCAGTATTTT. The V gene is TRBV13, the J gene TRBJ2-3, with 13 bases that match TRBD2. CDR3 length: 16 residues. Germline V lookup: CDR1 PRHDT, CDR2 FYEKMQ (reference sequence). V shed 5 bases and J 0 bases; nucleotides not matched to a gene: 2.

The CDR3 region has the DNA TGTGCCAGCAGCAGGGCTGAGTTCTCCTACGAGCAGTACTTC. Residues: CASSRAEFSYEQYF. The V and J genes are TRBV5-6 and TRBJ2-7; D not certain. The CDR3 has 14 residues. The germline V and J ends were trimmed by 4 bases and 0 bases, with 11 bases remaining between them. Germline CDR1 SGHDT, CDR2 YYEEEE.

The gene calls are TRBV4-3 and TRBJ1-1, with 8 bases lining up with TRBD1. The ends lost 3 bases at V and 3 bases at J; junction bases unmatched: 12. Per germline, CDR1 LGHNA and CDR2 YSLEER. This CDR3 has 17 amino acids. The CDR3 bases are TGCGCCAGCAGCCAGTCCGGACAGGGAGGAAGGGACACTGAAGCTTTCTTT. Amino acid sequence: CASSQSGQGGRDTEAFF.

The chain links TRBV7-2 to TRBJ2-7; D gene unclear. Germline V gene data show CDR1 as SGHTA and CDR2 as FQGNSA. The CDR3 totals 11 residues. The V end was cut by 5 bases, the J end by 3 bases, with 5 bases between. In nucleotides, the CDR3 is TGTGCCAGCAGCCCCCACTACGAGCAGTACTTC. Protein product: CASSPHYEQYF.

The chain combines TRBV15 with TRBJ2-7; 9 bases fit TRBD1. The CDR3 is 15 residues long. V shed 3 bases, J shed 5 bases, and the junction held 8 bases outside the gene matches. Germline assignment: CDR1 LNHNV and CDR2 YYDKDF (reference sequence). This CDR3 is CATSSQGQGLHEQYF. CDR3 DNA: TGTGCCACCAGCAGCCAAGGACAGGGGTTGCACGAGCAGTACTTC.

CDR3 DNA: TGTGCCAGCAGTGATTCCGGCCACCCCCTTGGCTACACCTTC. Translating gives CASSDSGHPLGYTF. This rearrangement joins TRBV6-4 to TRBJ1-2; D remains unclear. CDR1 and CDR2 (germline): MRHNA, SNTAGT. V shed 3 bases and J shed 7 bases, with 15 bases lying between them. The length of the CDR3 is 14 residues.

The chain joins TRBV2 to TRBJ2-5; D uncertain. CDR1 and CDR2 from the germline V gene are SNHLY and FYNNEI. The germline V and J ends were trimmed by 3 bases and 4 bases, with 15 bases remaining between them. This CDR3 has 15 amino acids. CDR3 residues: CASSDAQEGRETQYF. The CDR3 DNA is TGTGCCAGCAGTGATGCGCAGGAAGGGCGAGAGACCCAGTACTTC.

This rearrangement joins TRBV14 to TRBJ2-1; 7 positions agree with TRBD1. The CDR3 contains 17 residues. The V segment lost 4 bases and the J segment 9 bases; nucleotides outside the gene matches: 18. Per the germline V gene, CDR1 is SGHDN and CDR2 is FVKESK. The CDR3 DNA is TGTGCCAGCAGCCGTCGCCCCGACAGGGCTCCTACTGGTGAGCAGTTCTTC. It codes for CASSRRPDRAPTGEQFF.

This clone was detected only a few times. The CDR3 loop reads CSARSGTQYF. CDR3 sequence (DNA): TGCAGTGCTAGATCCGGGACCCAGTACTTC. This chain connects TRBV20-1 to TRBJ2-5; D is uncertain. Trimming removed 2 bases from V and 7 bases from J, with 5 bases in between. The CDR3 has 10 residues. Germline loops: CDR1 DFQATT, CDR2 SNEGSKA (reference sequence).

This clone was detected a few times. The chain has TRBV27 and TRBJ2-1; 10 positions agree with TRBD1. The CDR3 is made up of 15 amino acids. Looked up from germline, CDR1 is MNHEY and CDR2 is SMNVEV (reference sequence). V was clipped by 2 bases and J by 4 bases; unmatched bases: 2. The CDR3 DNA is TGTGCCAGCAGTTTACGGGACAGGGGATACAATGAGCAGTTCTTC. It encodes CASSLRDRGYNEQFF.

The chain has TRBV7-9 and TRBJ2-1, with D perhaps TRBD2 (5 bases). In germline, CDR1 is SEHNR, CDR2 FQNEAQ (reference sequence). V was trimmed by 1 base and J by 10 bases, leaving 11 bases between them. This CDR3 contains 13 residues. In nucleotides, the CDR3 is TGTGCCAGCAGCTTAGGCATGGCGGGCGAGCAGTTCTTC. Amino acids: CASSLGMAGEQFF.

This clone showed up just a few times. This chain joins TRBV7-9 and TRBJ2-1; no reliable D call. Trimming stripped 2 bases from V and 15 bases from J, with 23 bases between. Per the germline V gene, CDR1 is SEHNR and CDR2 is FQNEAQ (reference sequence). This CDR3 has 15 residues. The chain's CDR3 is CASSLTPPDIPFPFF. The CDR3 DNA sequence: TGTGCCAGCAGCTTAACCCCTCCCGACATTCCCTTTCCGTTCTTC.